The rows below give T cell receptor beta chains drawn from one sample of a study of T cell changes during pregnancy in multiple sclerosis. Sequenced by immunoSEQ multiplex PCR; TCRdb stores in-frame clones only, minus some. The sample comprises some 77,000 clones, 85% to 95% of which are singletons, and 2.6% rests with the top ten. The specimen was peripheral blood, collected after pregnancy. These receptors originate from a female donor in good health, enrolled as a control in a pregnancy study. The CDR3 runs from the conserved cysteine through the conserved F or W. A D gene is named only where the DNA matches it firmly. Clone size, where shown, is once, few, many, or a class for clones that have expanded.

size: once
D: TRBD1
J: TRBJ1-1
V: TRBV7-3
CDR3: CASSLSGQGNTEAFF
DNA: TGTGCCAGCAGCTTATCGGGACAGGGTAACACTGAAGCTTTCTTT

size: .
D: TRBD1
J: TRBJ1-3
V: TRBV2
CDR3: CASSVTGTSGNTIYF
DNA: TGTGCCAGCAGTGTGACAGGGACCTCTGGAAACACCATATATTTT

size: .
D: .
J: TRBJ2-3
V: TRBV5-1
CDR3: CASSGGARTDTQYF
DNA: TGCGCCAGCAGCGGGGGGGCCCGCACAGATACGCAGTATTTT

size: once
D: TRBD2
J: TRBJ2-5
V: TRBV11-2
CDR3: CASSSSLAAKLPETQYF
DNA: TGTGCCAGCAGCTCCTCCCTAGCGGCCAAACTCCCTGAGACCCAGTACTTC

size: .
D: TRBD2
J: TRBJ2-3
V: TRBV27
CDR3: CASMPLGVSGTTDTQYF
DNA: TGTGCCAGCATGCCCCTCGGAGTGAGCGGGACCACAGATACGCAGTATTTT

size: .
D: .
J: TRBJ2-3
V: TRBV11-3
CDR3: CASSPAGGSASTDTQYF
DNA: TGTGCCAGCAGCCCGGCCGGGGGTAGCGCGTCCACAGATACGCAGTATTTT

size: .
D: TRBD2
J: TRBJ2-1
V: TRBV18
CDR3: CASSPLAGSYNEQFF
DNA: TGTGCCAGCTCACCTCTAGCGGGGAGTTACAATGAGCAGTTCTTC

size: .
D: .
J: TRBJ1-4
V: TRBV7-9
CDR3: CASSAGVLNEKLFF
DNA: TGTGCCAGCAGCGCAGGGGTTCTAAATGAAAAACTGTTTTTT

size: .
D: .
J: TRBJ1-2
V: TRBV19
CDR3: CASSYGGASGYTF
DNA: TGTGCCAGTAGTTATGGAGGCGCCAGCGGCTACACCTTC

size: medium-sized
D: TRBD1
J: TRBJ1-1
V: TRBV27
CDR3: CASSLFSTGGDTEAFF
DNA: TGTGCCAGCAGTTTGTTCTCGACAGGGGGGGACACTGAAGCTTTCTTT

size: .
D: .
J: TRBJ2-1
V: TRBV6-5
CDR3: CASRNGDSSYNEQFF
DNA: TGTGCCAGCAGAAATGGGGACTCCTCCTACAATGAGCAGTTCTTC

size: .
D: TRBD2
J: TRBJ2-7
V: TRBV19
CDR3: CASSISWTSGEEQYF
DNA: TGTGCCAGTAGTATTTCATGGACTAGCGGGGAAGAGCAGTACTTC

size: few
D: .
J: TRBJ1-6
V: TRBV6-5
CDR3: CASSRRRDGPLHF
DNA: TGTGCCAGCAGCCGACGCAGGGATGGACCCCTCCACTTT

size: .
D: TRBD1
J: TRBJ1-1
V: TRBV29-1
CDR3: CSVEAWQGATQGAFF
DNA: TGCAGCGTTGAAGCTTGGCAGGGGGCGACCCAGGGAGCTTTCTTT

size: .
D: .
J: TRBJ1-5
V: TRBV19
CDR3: CASSMVQGFNQPQHF
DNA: TGTGCCAGTAGTATGGTTCAGGGCTTCAATCAGCCCCAGCATTTT

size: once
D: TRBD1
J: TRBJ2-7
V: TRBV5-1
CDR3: CASSLGVGTGAFEQYF
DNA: TGCGCCAGCAGCCTTGGTGTAGGGACAGGGGCGTTCGAGCAGTACTTC

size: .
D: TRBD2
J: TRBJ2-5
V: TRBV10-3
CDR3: CAISVAGGEETQYF
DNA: TGTGCCATCAGTGTTGCGGGGGGAGAAGAGACCCAGTACTTC

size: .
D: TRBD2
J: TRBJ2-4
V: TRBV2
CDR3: CASAGTSGGARAKNIQYF
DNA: TGTGCCAGCGCCGGCACTAGCGGGGGGGCCAGGGCCAAAAACATTCAGTACTTC

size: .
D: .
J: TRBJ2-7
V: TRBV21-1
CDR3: CASSNFFGRHPEQYF
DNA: TGTGCCAGCAGCAACTTTTTCGGCAGGCACCCCGAGCAGTACTTC

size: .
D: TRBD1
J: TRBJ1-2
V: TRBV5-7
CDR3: CASSPRGDGYTF
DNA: TGTGCCAGCAGCCCCAGGGGGGATGGCTACACCTTC

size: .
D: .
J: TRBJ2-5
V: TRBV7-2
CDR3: CASSLAGGETQYF
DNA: TGTGCCAGCAGCTTAGCTGGGGGGGAGACCCAGTACTTC

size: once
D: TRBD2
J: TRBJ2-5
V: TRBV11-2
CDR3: CASSTSVVSQETQYF
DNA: TGTGCCAGCAGCACTAGCGTGGTCAGTCAGGAGACCCAGTACTTC

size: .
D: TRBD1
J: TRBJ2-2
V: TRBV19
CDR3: CASSTTGTGVSGELFF
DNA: TGTGCCAGTAGTACGACCGGGACAGGGGTCTCCGGGGAGCTGTTTTTT

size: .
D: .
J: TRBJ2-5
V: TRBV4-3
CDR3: CASSHSGQETQYF
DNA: TGCGCCAGCAGCCACAGCGGACAAGAGACCCAGTACTTC

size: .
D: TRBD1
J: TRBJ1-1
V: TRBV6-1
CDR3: CASSPETGIITEAFF
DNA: TGTGCCAGCAGTCCAGAGACAGGGATTATCACTGAAGCTTTCTTT

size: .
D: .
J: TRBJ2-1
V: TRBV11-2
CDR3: CASTLHNEQFF
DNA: TGTGCCAGCACCCTCCACAATGAGCAGTTCTTC

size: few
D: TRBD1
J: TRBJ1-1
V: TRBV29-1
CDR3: CSVEDQGANTEAFF
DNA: TGCAGCGTTGAAGATCAGGGGGCGAACACTGAAGCTTTCTTT

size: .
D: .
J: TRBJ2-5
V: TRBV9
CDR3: CASSVDSQETQYF
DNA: TGTGCCAGCAGCGTAGACTCACAAGAGACCCAGTACTTC

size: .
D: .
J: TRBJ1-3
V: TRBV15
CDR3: CATSRDKRGFNTIYF
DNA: TGTGCCACCAGCAGAGATAAAAGGGGTTTTAACACCATATATTTT

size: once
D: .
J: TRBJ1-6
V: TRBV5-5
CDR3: CASSPDLYNSPLHF
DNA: TGTGCCAGCAGCCCCGACTTATATAATTCACCCCTCCACTTT

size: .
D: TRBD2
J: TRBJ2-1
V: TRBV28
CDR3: CASSLVLAGVHNEQFF
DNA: TGTGCCAGCAGTTTAGTCTTAGCGGGAGTTCACAATGAGCAGTTCTTC

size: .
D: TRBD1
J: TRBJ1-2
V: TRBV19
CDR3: CASSRQGRGGYGYTF
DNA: TGTGCCAGTAGTAGACAGGGAAGAGGGGGATATGGCTACACCTTC

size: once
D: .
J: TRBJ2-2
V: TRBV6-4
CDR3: CASSDARGGGTGELFF
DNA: TGTGCCAGCAGTGACGCCAGGGGTGGGGGAACCGGGGAGCTGTTTTTT

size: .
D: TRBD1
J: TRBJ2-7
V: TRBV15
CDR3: CATSRSTGTGGYEQYF
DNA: TGTGCCACCAGCAGATCGACCGGGACAGGGGGCTACGAGCAGTACTTC

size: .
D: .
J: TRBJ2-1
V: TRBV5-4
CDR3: CASSLGVGPYNEQFF
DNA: TGTGCCAGCAGCTTGGGAGTGGGGCCTTACAATGAGCAGTTCTTC

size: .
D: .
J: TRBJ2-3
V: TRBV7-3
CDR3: CASSLLGGGSTDTQYF
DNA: TGTGCCAGCAGCTTATTAGGGGGAGGGAGCACAGATACGCAGTATTTT

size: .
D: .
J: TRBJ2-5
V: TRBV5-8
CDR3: CASSLDGQETQYF
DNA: TGTGCCAGCAGCTTGGACGGTCAAGAGACCCAGTACTTC

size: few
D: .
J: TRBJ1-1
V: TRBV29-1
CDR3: CSADRPGPNTEAFF
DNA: TGCAGCGCAGACCGACCAGGCCCGAACACTGAAGCTTTCTTT

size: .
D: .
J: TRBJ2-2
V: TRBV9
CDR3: CASSARRAEPDTGELFF
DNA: TGTGCCAGCAGCGCCCGGAGGGCCGAACCCGACACCGGGGAGCTGTTTTTT

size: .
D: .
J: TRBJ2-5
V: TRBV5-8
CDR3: CASSRGASQGQETQYF
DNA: TGTGCCAGCAGCCGAGGGGCGAGCCAGGGGCAAGAGACCCAGTACTTC

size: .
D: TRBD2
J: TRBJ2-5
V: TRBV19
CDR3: CASSIQAGGPSQTQYF
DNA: TGTGCCAGTAGTATCCAAGCGGGAGGCCCTTCACAGACCCAGTACTTC